This TCR beta chain was captured in a study of blood T cells in healthy people across ages. Caucasian individuals from Russia who were healthy and aged about 6 to 95 acted as donors. The table lists this clonotype with many counts. Through a sample-barcoded 5' primer and a J-beta primer mix, a second PCR was run for 7 to 11 cycles. TCRdb fed the 5' RACE reads into MiXCR, producing one record per CDR3 protein. The sample consists of about 1.5 million distinct CDR3 sequences, approximately 43% of them appearing once. This CDR3 is built from 14 residues. The germline gives CDR1 LNHNV, CDR2 YYDKDF (reference sequence). Trimming took off 7 bases at V and 5 bases at J, with 15 bases between the two ends.

The chain uses TRBV15 and TRBJ1-5, with a tentative D call TRBD1 (5 bases). The TCR sequence derives from a young woman in good health. Sequencing input: blood. CDR3 sequence (DNA): TGTGCCACCACCTCTAGACAGTTCGATCAGCCCCAGCATTTT. Translating gives CATTSRQFDQPQHF.